Listed below are T cell receptor beta chains from one sample, sequenced in a study of shared clonotypes between healthy human individuals. Only in-frame clones appear in the TCRdb table, and some are missing; sequencing was by immunoSEQ multiplex PCR. The table lists about 2.4 million clones, approximately 94% of them singletons. Sequencing was performed on naive CD4+ T cells from PBMCs. The receptors shown here come from a man younger than 35 in good health. Some clones in this sample may be carry-over from other donors' samples. Both conserved end residues are part of each CDR3. A D gene is named only where the DNA matches it firmly. Not all rows give a size; the values are once, few, many and, for expanded clones, a class.

d_gene: TRBD1; v_gene: TRBV28; abundance: once; j_gene: TRBJ1-3; CDR3aa: CASSRPGTGTSSGSTIYF; CDR3nt: TGTGCCAGCAGTCGTCCCGGGACAGGGACGAGCTCTGGAAGCACCATATATTTT
d_gene: .; v_gene: TRBV7-8; abundance: .; j_gene: TRBJ1-2; CDR3aa: CASSSSTRDYTF; CDR3nt: TGTGCCAGCAGCTCGAGTACCCGCGACTACACCTTC
d_gene: .; v_gene: TRBV28; abundance: .; j_gene: TRBJ2-3; CDR3aa: CASRRTDTQYF; CDR3nt: TGTGCCAGCCGACGGACAGATACGCAGTATTTT
d_gene: .; v_gene: TRBV18; abundance: .; j_gene: TRBJ1-1; CDR3aa: CASSPFGGETEAFF; CDR3nt: TGTGCCAGCTCACCATTCGGGGGGGAGACTGAAGCTTTCTTT
d_gene: .; v_gene: TRBV5-1; abundance: .; j_gene: TRBJ2-1; CDR3aa: CASSLAIGNEQFF; CDR3nt: TGCGCCAGCAGCTTGGCCATCGGGAATGAGCAGTTCTTC
d_gene: .; v_gene: TRBV7-9; abundance: .; j_gene: TRBJ2-3; CDR3aa: CASSLVGEFTDTQYF; CDR3nt: TGTGCCAGCAGCTTAGTGGGGGAGTTCACAGATACGCAGTATTTT
d_gene: .; v_gene: TRBV29-1; abundance: few; j_gene: TRBJ1-1; CDR3aa: CSVEGQIRTEAFF; CDR3nt: TGCAGCGTTGAAGGGCAGATCCGCACTGAAGCTTTCTTT
d_gene: TRBD1; v_gene: TRBV28; abundance: .; j_gene: TRBJ2-7; CDR3aa: CASSFGVTGDGYEQYF; CDR3nt: TGTGCCAGCAGTTTTGGGGTGACAGGGGACGGGTACGAGCAGTACTTC
d_gene: .; v_gene: TRBV10-1; abundance: .; j_gene: TRBJ2-3; CDR3aa: CASSESKDPRTDTQYF; CDR3nt: TGCGCCAGCAGTGAGTCTAAGGATCCGCGCACAGATACGCAGTATTTT
d_gene: .; v_gene: TRBV4-2; abundance: .; j_gene: TRBJ2-1; CDR3aa: CASSQVGLGEQFF; CDR3nt: TGTGCCAGCAGCCAAGTTGGACTGGGGGAGCAGTTCTTC
d_gene: TRBD1; v_gene: TRBV27; abundance: .; j_gene: TRBJ1-2; CDR3aa: CASSYVGQGEVGYTF; CDR3nt: TGTGCCAGCAGTTATGTGGGACAGGGGGAGGTTGGCTACACCTTC
d_gene: TRBD1; v_gene: TRBV18; abundance: .; j_gene: TRBJ1-5; CDR3aa: CASSPRGDRNQPQHF; CDR3nt: TGTGCCAGCTCACCCAGGGGGGATCGCAATCAGCCCCAGCATTTT
d_gene: TRBD2; v_gene: TRBV2; abundance: .; j_gene: TRBJ2-7; CDR3aa: CASPKAGYDSEQYF; CDR3nt: TGTGCCAGCCCGAAAGCGGGATATGACTCCGAGCAGTACTTC
d_gene: .; v_gene: TRBV2; abundance: .; j_gene: TRBJ1-2; CDR3aa: CASSVQEEGGYTF; CDR3nt: TGTGCCAGCAGTGTTCAGGAAGAGGGTGGCTACACCTTC
d_gene: .; v_gene: TRBV29-1; abundance: .; j_gene: TRBJ2-5; CDR3aa: CSGGDTQETQYF; CDR3nt: TGCAGCGGGGGGGACACCCAAGAGACCCAGTACTTC
d_gene: .; v_gene: TRBV7-2; abundance: .; j_gene: TRBJ1-1; CDR3aa: CASSEGPHKRAFF; CDR3nt: TGTGCCAGCAGCGAAGGGCCTCATAAGAGAGCTTTCTTT
d_gene: .; v_gene: TRBV7-9; abundance: .; j_gene: TRBJ1-2; CDR3aa: CASSLGRDLSDYGYTF; CDR3nt: TGTGCCAGCAGCTTAGGACGGGACCTCTCGGACTATGGCTACACCTTC
d_gene: TRBD1; v_gene: TRBV7-9; abundance: .; j_gene: TRBJ1-2; CDR3aa: CASSLPGGQGRSGYTF; CDR3nt: TGTGCCAGCAGCTTACCCGGTGGACAGGGGAGGTCTGGCTACACCTTC
d_gene: .; v_gene: TRBV5-5; abundance: once; j_gene: TRBJ1-4; CDR3aa: CASSPDSNEKLFF; CDR3nt: TGTGCCAGCAGCCCTGACAGTAATGAAAAACTGTTTTTT
d_gene: .; v_gene: TRBV16; abundance: .; j_gene: TRBJ1-3; CDR3aa: CASSQDGQRGRGNTIYF; CDR3nt: TGTGCCAGCAGCCAAGATGGACAGCGTGGGCGAGGAAACACCATATATTTT
d_gene: .; v_gene: TRBV27; abundance: .; j_gene: TRBJ2-7; CDR3aa: CASSPSFPYEQYF; CDR3nt: TGTGCCAGCAGTCCCTCTTTTCCCTACGAGCAGTACTTC
d_gene: TRBD1; v_gene: TRBV11-3; abundance: .; j_gene: TRBJ2-1; CDR3aa: CASSQGQGRYNEQFF; CDR3nt: TGTGCCAGCAGCCAGGGACAGGGTAGATACAATGAGCAGTTCTTC
d_gene: TRBD2; v_gene: TRBV7-3; abundance: once; j_gene: TRBJ2-2; CDR3aa: CASSPKRETGELFF; CDR3nt: TGTGCCAGCAGCCCAAAGCGGGAGACCGGGGAGCTGTTTTTT
d_gene: TRBD2; v_gene: TRBV4-2; abundance: .; j_gene: TRBJ2-1; CDR3aa: CASSQLSGGSYNEQFF; CDR3nt: TGTGCCAGCAGCCAACTTAGCGGGGGCTCCTACAATGAGCAGTTCTTC
d_gene: TRBD1; v_gene: TRBV28; abundance: .; j_gene: TRBJ1-1; CDR3aa: CASSQPGQGDTEAFF; CDR3nt: TGTGCCAGCAGTCAACCGGGACAGGGGGACACTGAAGCTTTCTTT
d_gene: TRBD1; v_gene: TRBV19; abundance: .; j_gene: TRBJ1-1; CDR3aa: CASSAIRDRGRQMNTEAFF; CDR3nt: TGTGCCAGTAGTGCGATCCGGGACAGGGGTCGTCAAATGAACACTGAAGCTTTCTTT
d_gene: .; v_gene: TRBV9; abundance: few; j_gene: TRBJ1-5; CDR3aa: CASSANSLSNQPQHF; CDR3nt: TGTGCCAGCAGCGCAAACAGCCTTAGCAATCAGCCCCAGCATTTT
d_gene: .; v_gene: TRBV7-9; abundance: .; j_gene: TRBJ1-1; CDR3aa: CASSLARFGENTEAFF; CDR3nt: TGTGCCAGCAGCTTAGCCCGGTTTGGGGAAAACACTGAAGCTTTCTTT
d_gene: TRBD1; v_gene: TRBV7-9; abundance: .; j_gene: TRBJ1-2; CDR3aa: CASSHTRGLNYGYTF; CDR3nt: TGTGCCAGCAGCCACACCAGGGGGCTTAACTATGGCTACACCTTC
d_gene: TRBD1; v_gene: TRBV5-1; abundance: .; j_gene: TRBJ1-5; CDR3aa: CASSPGQGYQPQHF; CDR3nt: TGCGCCAGCAGCCCGGGACAGGGCTATCAGCCCCAGCATTTT
d_gene: TRBD2; v_gene: TRBV6-4; abundance: .; j_gene: TRBJ2-1; CDR3aa: CASRTITGTSGTYNEQFF; CDR3nt: TGTGCCAGCAGGACAATCACCGGGACTAGCGGGACCTACAATGAGCAGTTCTTC
d_gene: TRBD2; v_gene: TRBV5-1; abundance: .; j_gene: TRBJ2-2; CDR3aa: CASLGLAGTSGTGELFF; CDR3nt: TGCGCCAGCCTAGGACTAGCGGGGACCTCGGGCACCGGGGAGCTGTTTTTT
d_gene: .; v_gene: TRBV5-1; abundance: .; j_gene: TRBJ2-7; CDR3aa: CASNRGSHEQYF; CDR3nt: TGCGCCAGCAATCGCGGGTCCCACGAGCAGTACTTC
d_gene: TRBD1; v_gene: TRBV27; abundance: .; j_gene: TRBJ2-7; CDR3aa: CASSSGQGAYEQYF; CDR3nt: TGTGCCAGCAGTTCCGGACAGGGGGCCTACGAGCAGTACTTC
d_gene: TRBD1; v_gene: TRBV11-2; abundance: .; j_gene: TRBJ2-7; CDR3aa: CASSSGQGNYEQYF; CDR3nt: TGTGCCAGCAGCTCGGGACAGGGAAACTACGAGCAGTACTTC
d_gene: .; v_gene: TRBV25-1; abundance: .; j_gene: TRBJ2-2; CDR3aa: CASSALIRGTGELFF; CDR3nt: TGTGCCAGCAGCGCCTTAATCAGAGGGACCGGGGAGCTGTTTTTT
d_gene: TRBD1; v_gene: TRBV27; abundance: .; j_gene: TRBJ2-7; CDR3aa: CASSLQGAMYEQYF; CDR3nt: TGTGCCAGCAGCTTACAGGGGGCTATGTACGAGCAGTACTTC
d_gene: TRBD1; v_gene: TRBV5-1; abundance: .; j_gene: TRBJ1-3; CDR3aa: CASSLAGTGFGNTIYF; CDR3nt: TGCGCCAGCAGCTTGGCCGGGACAGGTTTTGGAAACACCATATATTTT
d_gene: .; v_gene: TRBV7-2; abundance: .; j_gene: TRBJ1-2; CDR3aa: CASSLDRTYGYTF; CDR3nt: TGTGCCAGCAGCTTAGACAGGACCTATGGCTACACCTTC
d_gene: .; v_gene: TRBV28; abundance: .; j_gene: TRBJ1-5; CDR3aa: CASSPQHGQPQHF; CDR3nt: TGTGCCAGCAGCCCGCAACATGGTCAGCCCCAGCATTTT